The 9 T cell receptor beta chains in this list originate from one sample, sequenced in a study of spatial heterogeneity in lung cancer. TCRdb passed the 5' RACE reads through MiXCR, listing each CDR3 protein once. The sample contains 90,000 to 95,000 distinct CDR3 sequences, approximately 12% of which appear only once. Time point denoted: sample taken at primary tumor resection. The input material, whole RNA from tumor, nontumor lung or frozen PBMC, was sequenced unsorted. The specimen was PBMCs, collected at surgery. These receptors were collected from a male donor with early-stage non-small cell lung cancer.

This clonotype has a handful of counts. The V gene is TRBV5-6, the J gene TRBJ1-5; perhaps TRBD1 as D (6 bases). Deletions cut 2 bases from V and 3 bases from J, with 15 bases between. This CDR3 has 16 residues. Germline values: CDR1 SGHDT, CDR2 YYEEEE. The CDR3: CASSLQGFFDNQPQHF. For the CDR3, the DNA is TGTGCCAGCAGCTTACAGGGTTTTTTCGACAATCAGCCCCAGCATTTT.

The chain carries TRBV28 and TRBJ1-6; 8 bases map to TRBD1. CDR3 length: 14 residues. The J segment lost 7 bases and the V segment lost 5 bases, leaving 4 bases of the junction unmatched. Germline V CDR1 and CDR2: MDHEN, SYDVKM. The CDR3 reads CASSLRTGNSPLHF. The CDR3 DNA reads as TGTGCCAGCAGTCTCAGGACAGGGAATTCACCCCTCCACTTT.

This clonotype was found many times. The chain employs TRBV29-1 and TRBJ2-7, with D possibly matching TRBD1 (7 bases). Germline CDR1 is SQVTM and CDR2 is ANQGSEA. This CDR3 region has 15 residues. With 0 bases removed from V and 1 base from J, the gap between germline ends came to 13 bases. The CDR3 loop reads CSVEESPGGSYEQYF. CDR3 nucleotides: TGCAGCGTTGAAGAGAGTCCAGGGGGGTCCTACGAGCAGTACTTC.

The chain recombines TRBV11-1 with TRBJ2-3; TRBD1 matches 8 bases. The junction had 3 bases not matched to a gene; V was cut back by 4 bases and J by 0 bases. CDR1 is SGHAT, CDR2 FQDESV, per germline (reference sequence). There are 15 residues in the CDR3. This CDR3 reads CASSSGQASTDTQYF. As DNA, the CDR3 is TGTGCCAGCAGCTCGGGACAGGCCAGCACAGATACGCAGTATTTT.

This clonotype was counted only a few times. The chain recombines TRBV20-1 with TRBJ1-2; 9 bases are shared with TRBD1. CDR3 length equals 12 residues. Germline trimming cut 3 bases from V and 7 bases from J; bases unmatched to any gene: 3. Germline V gives CDR1 DFQATT, CDR2 SNEGSKA (reference sequence). The CDR3 protein is CSASLQGAGYTF. CDR3 DNA sequence: TGCAGTGCTAGTCTACAGGGGGCTGGCTACACCTTC.

This clonotype was seen a few times. The chain recombines TRBV27 with TRBJ2-3, with 14 bases identical to TRBD2. The CDR3 extends over 15 amino acids. The V gene end was trimmed by 8 bases and the J gene end by 5 bases; junction bases not matched to a gene: 6. Germline V lookup: CDR1 MNHEY, CDR2 SMNVEV (reference sequence). The CDR3 region has the DNA TGTGCCAGCTGCCTGGGACTAGCGGGAGAAGATACGCAGTATTTT. Amino acid sequence: CASCLGLAGEDTQYF.

This clonotype was detected only a few times. This chain uses TRBV20-1 with TRBJ2-7, with 9 nucleotides matching TRBD2. The V and J ends lost 3 bases and 3 bases, in that order; junction bases with no gene match: 6. This CDR3 spans 14 amino acids. CDR1 DFQATT and CDR2 SNEGSKA come from the germline V gene (reference sequence). Here the CDR3 DNA reads TGCAGTGCTAGCCGTAGCGGGAGTCGCTACGAGCAGTACTTC. It specifies CSASRSGSRYEQYF.

The chain couples TRBV6-2 or TRBV6-3 to TRBJ2-7; the D call may be TRBD1 or TRBD2 (5 bases each). Trimming left V 6 bases short and J 2 bases short, with 17 bases between. The CDR3 runs 15 residues. The germline V gene has CDR1 MNHEY and CDR2 SVGEGT. The CDR3 DNA follows: TGTGCCAGCAGCCAGGGAGTTCGTCTTACCTACGAGCAGTACTTC. This sequence encodes CASSQGVRLTYEQYF.

The chain carries TRBV5-1 and TRBJ2-5; 11 nucleotides align to TRBD2. V lost 3 bases to trimming and J lost 1 base; unmatched junction nucleotides: 5. This CDR3 region has 16 residues. Germline assignment: CDR1 SGHRS and CDR2 YFSETQ. The CDR3 region is CASSSPGLAVQETQYF. CDR3 bases: TGCGCCAGCAGCTCTCCGGGACTAGCGGTCCAAGAGACCCAGTACTTC.